What follows is one T cell receptor beta chain and its context. Its antigen remains undetermined. No base qualities exist here, and no much larger clone lies one base off it. From cysteine to phenylalanine, the CDR3 is 15 amino acids long. The kept DNA is CDR3 alone, 45 bases in frame from the first base. V is reduced by 5 bases and J by 0 bases, leaving a spacing of 10 bases between them. The germline V gene encodes CDR1 MNHNS and CDR2 SASEGT. Preparation of the library involved multiplex PCR. This sample was sequenced with an Illumina HiSeq 4000. iRepertoire HTBI primers and Arm-PCR amplification of CDR3 regions were used to construct TCR beta libraries. Before sequencing, the PCR products underwent gel purification. The original pipeline was this. Gene usage analysis of CDR3 amino acid clonotypes used the roughly 60 TRBV and around 14 TRBJ segments found across samples. Filtered high-quality paired reads were merged into contigs using COPE and FqMerger. Contigs were aligned with BLAST to IMGT TRBV, TRBD and TRBJ reference genes, and CDR3 was defined per IMGT. Any clonotype with a frequency above 0.1% was counted as a highly expanded clone. Shannon entropy served as the measure of repertoire diversity, while the Gini coefficient captured V-J evenness. Clonotypes shared by more than one individual were considered public. The public sequencing data were trimmed at Q25 with fastp and processed into clonotypes with MiXCR by TCRdb, which kept only in-frame beta chains. Each CDR3 protein gets just one entry, which takes the most common genes and DNA from the rows behind it. Clone size and V and J calls follow TCRdb, not the original study. The sample includes over 450,000 distinct CDR3 sequences, with approximately 12% observed a single time. The ten most abundant clones make up about 8.9% of the sample.

The data were taken from a study of regulatory T cells in long-lasting Graves disease (dated by TCRdb to about 2021). Looking at the study overall: Antithyroid drugs had been taken for less than 3 months by newly diagnosed Graves' disease patients. Persistent Graves' disease patients were compared with newly diagnosed Graves' disease patients by peripheral blood TCR sequencing and RNA sequencing. The study took place in China and was registered as a clinical trial. A total of around 33 samples were covered by TCR sequencing, comprising approximately 13 persistent and about 20 newly diagnosed Graves' disease patients.

Findings and caveats that apply to the study as a whole: Sequencing and analysis were restricted to the TCR beta chain. Lower TCR Shannon entropy and fewer highly expanded clones were observed in persistent Graves' disease patients than in newly diagnosed patients, which suggested clonal expansion. A larger number of public clonotypes was shared among persistent patients (around 3,000) than among newly diagnosed patients (around 970). Persistent disease showed preferential use of TRBV28, TRBJ1-2 and TRBJ2-5, whereas newly diagnosed disease favored TRBV20-1 and TRBJ2-1. Peripheral blood alone was examined, since thyroid tissue, which constituted the primary lesion, could not be accessed. The authors acknowledged the small sample size as a limitation that may reduce accuracy.

Interpreted using the paper, the time point label stands for: newly diagnosed GD, antithyroid drugs for less than 3 months. RNA was extracted from PBMCs in TRIzol for both TCR sequencing and RNA sequencing. Graves' disease was diagnosed according to American Thyroid Association guidelines. Patients were recruited from an endocrinology department in Xi'an, China. From each patient, around 8.3 milliliters of peripheral blood was collected into an EDTA anticoagulant tube. PBMCs were isolated by Ficoll Paque Plus density gradient separation without further T cell sorting. An Agilent 2100 Bioanalyzer and agarose gel were used to check RNA quality, while a NanoDrop 2000 measured RNA concentration. This sample was also put to use in a study of T cells in Graves' hyperthyroidism and ophthalmopathy. In that second paper, the authors write: Stable Graves' hyperthyroidism was defined as the absence of progression to ophthalmopathy over 18 months of follow-up. Hyperthyroidism patients were newly diagnosed, with disease duration under 2 months, and aged 18 to 65 years. Exclusion was applied to patients with uncontrolled infections, other autoimmune diseases, pregnancy or lactation. Diagnoses were based on clinical symptoms, serum thyroxine and TRAb, thyroid ultrasound and orbital computed tomography. The first round of RT-PCR for the TCR CDR3 was performed with the HTBI primer set and the Qiagen OneStep RT-PCR kit. Most expanded thyroid clonotypes (frequency above 0.001) were also detected in blood, a finding suggesting that blood repertoires may reflect thyroid immune responses. Ophthalmopathy was separated from stable hyperthyroidism by a 13 V-J signature model, with roughly 88% sensitivity and roughly 81% specificity obtained in cross-validation and 80%/75% obtained in testing. During validation, the model predicted progression to ophthalmopathy a median of about 6.5 months ahead of onset, with approximately 70% sensitivity and less than 85% specificity. TCR V-J signatures able to tell the groups apart were searched for in a discovery cohort of 95 to 100 patients, of whom about 40 had Graves' ophthalmopathy and 55 to 60 had stable Graves' hyperthyroidism. Prospective prediction of ophthalmopathy was tested in an independent validation cohort of fewer than 20 hyperthyroidism patients and roughly 16 patients who later progressed to ophthalmopathy. The 100 or so discovery patients were randomly split 7:3 into training and test sets. In about six Graves' hyperthyroidism patients, the study also compared T-cell repertoires from thyroid tissue with T-cell repertoires from blood. After sampling, hyperthyroidism patients received methimazole starting at 30 mg daily, and ophthalmopathy patients received high-dose intravenous methylprednisolone. The libraries were constructed in a second round of multiplex PCR and then size-selected and purified. The libraries were sequenced on an Illumina HiSeq2000 using paired-end 100 bp reads. SOAPnuke was used to process the raw data, removing reads that contained adapters or uncalled bases, had a mean Phred below 15, or lacked an exact match to the constant primer or identifier. COPE v1.2.5 was used to merge the high-quality paired reads, and each unique nucleotide sequence was defined as a clonotype. MiTCR v1.1 was used to align the clonotypes against IMGT TRBV, TRBD and TRBJ reference segments. The analysis included only V-J combinations with a frequency above 0.0001, which together covered around 99% of the repertoires. The TCS score was defined as F50 (clonal expansion) divided by E x V (chaos), with BLOSUM62-based TCRdist calculated between CDR3 peptides within each V-J. Welch's t-statistics and random forest reduced some 510 V-J features to fewer than 15, which were used in a naive Bayes classifier (R e1071). No statistical method was used to set the sample size in advance, and investigators knew the group allocation. The paper reports TCR Vbeta CDR3 sequencing of some 140 peripheral blood samples: 43 ophthalmopathy, roughly 74 hyperthyroidism and approximately 17 progressor patients.

The chain is assembled from TRBV6-1 and TRBJ2-2; the D gene is perhaps TRBD1, from 5 matching bases. Sequencing used peripheral blood mononuclear cells (PBMCs), obtained at new diagnosis, from a patient treated with antithyroid drugs. This TCR derives from a woman in her thirties with Graves disease. Donor details come from another sample of the same person, matched by shared clones. The CDR3 reads CASSQSQANTGELFF. The DNA sequence is given as TGTGCCAGCAGTCAATCACAGGCGAACACCGGGGAGCTGTTTTTT.